This TCR beta chain was documented in a study of blood T cell repertoires in COVID-19. Across the study: PBMCs, B-cell-depleted T cells, or T cells were the source of the cDNA or gDNA that made up the material.

Only in-frame clones appear in the TCRdb table, and some are missing; sequencing was by immunoSEQ multiplex PCR. The data show around 250,000 clones, with about 87% seen just once and around 7.3% held by the top ten. This CDR3 is 14 amino acids long. Between the trimmed V and J ends, which lost 5 bases and 0 bases, there was a span of 8 bases. Germline lookup yields CDR1 SGHTA and CDR2 FQGTGA. The chain recombines TRBV7-3 with TRBJ1-3; D remains unclear. This receptor was taken from a woman in her seventies with active or convalescent COVID-19. Sequencing used peripheral blood. As DNA, the CDR3 is TGTGCCAGCAGCCGCGGAGGCTCTGGAAACACCATATATTTT. Translating gives CASSRGGSGNTIYF.